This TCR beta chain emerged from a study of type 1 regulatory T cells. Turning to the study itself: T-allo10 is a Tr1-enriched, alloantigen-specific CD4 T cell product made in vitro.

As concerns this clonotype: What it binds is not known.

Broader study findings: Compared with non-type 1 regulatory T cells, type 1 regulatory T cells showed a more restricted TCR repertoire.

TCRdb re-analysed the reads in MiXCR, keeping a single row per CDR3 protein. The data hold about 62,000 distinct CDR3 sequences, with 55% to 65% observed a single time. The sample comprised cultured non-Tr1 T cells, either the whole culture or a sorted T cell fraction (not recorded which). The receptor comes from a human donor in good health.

CDR3: CASRAQGTNYGYTF. The CDR3 bases are TGTGCCAGCAGGGCCCAGGGGACTAACTATGGCTACACCTTC. V usage is TRBV2 and J usage is TRBJ1-2; a weak D match, TRBD1 (6 bases). This CDR3 is 14 amino acids long. Germline CDR1 is SNHLY and CDR2 is FYNNEI. Trimming removed 6 bases from V and 0 bases from J, with 11 bases in between.